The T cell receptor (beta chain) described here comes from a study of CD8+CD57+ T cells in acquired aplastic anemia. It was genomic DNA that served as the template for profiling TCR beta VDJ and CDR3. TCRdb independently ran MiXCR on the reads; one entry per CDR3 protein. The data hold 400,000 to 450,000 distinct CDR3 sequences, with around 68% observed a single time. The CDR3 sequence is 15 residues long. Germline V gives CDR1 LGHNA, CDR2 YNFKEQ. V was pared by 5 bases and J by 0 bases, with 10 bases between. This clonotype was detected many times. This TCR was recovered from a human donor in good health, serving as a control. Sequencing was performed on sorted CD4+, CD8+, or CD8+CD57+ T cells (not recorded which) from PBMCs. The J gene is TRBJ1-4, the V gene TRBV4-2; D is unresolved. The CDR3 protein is CASSTRTTTNEKLFF. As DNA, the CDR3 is TGTGCCAGCAGCACCCGGACTACAACTAATGAAAAACTGTTTTTT.